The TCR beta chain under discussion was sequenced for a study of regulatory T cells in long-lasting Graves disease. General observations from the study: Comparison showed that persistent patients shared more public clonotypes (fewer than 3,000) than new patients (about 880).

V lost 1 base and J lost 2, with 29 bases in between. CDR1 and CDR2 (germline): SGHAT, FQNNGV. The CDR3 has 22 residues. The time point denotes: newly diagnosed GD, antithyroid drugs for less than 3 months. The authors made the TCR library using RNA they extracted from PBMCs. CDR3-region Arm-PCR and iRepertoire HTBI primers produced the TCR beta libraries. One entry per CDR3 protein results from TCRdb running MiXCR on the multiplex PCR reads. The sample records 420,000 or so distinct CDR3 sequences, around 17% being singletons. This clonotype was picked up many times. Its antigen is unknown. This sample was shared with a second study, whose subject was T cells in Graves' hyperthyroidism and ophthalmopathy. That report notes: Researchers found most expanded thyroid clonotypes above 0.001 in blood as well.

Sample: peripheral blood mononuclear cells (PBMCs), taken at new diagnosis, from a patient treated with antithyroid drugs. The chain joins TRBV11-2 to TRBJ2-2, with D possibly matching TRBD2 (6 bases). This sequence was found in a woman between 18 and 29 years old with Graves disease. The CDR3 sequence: CASSLVSGYGVGSIPNTGELFF. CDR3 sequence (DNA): TGTGCCAGCAGCTTAGTTTCCGGGTACGGCGTCGGGAGCATCCCTAACACCGGGGAGCTGTTTTTT.